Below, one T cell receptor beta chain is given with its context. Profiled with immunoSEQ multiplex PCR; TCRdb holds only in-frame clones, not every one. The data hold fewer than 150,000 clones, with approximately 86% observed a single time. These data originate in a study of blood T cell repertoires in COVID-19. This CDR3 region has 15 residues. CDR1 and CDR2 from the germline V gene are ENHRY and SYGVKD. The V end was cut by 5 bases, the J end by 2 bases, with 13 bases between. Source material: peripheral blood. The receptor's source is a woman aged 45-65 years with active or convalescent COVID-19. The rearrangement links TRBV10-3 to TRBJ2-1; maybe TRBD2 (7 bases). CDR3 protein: CAISIGGGTYNEQFF. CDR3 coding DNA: TGTGCCATCAGTATAGGGGGAGGGACCTACAATGAGCAGTTCTTC.